The rows below give T cell receptor beta chains drawn from one sample of a study of T cells after yellow fever vaccination. TCRdb itself ran the 5' RACE reads through MiXCR, one entry per CDR3 protein. This table has a few hundred thousand distinct CDR3 sequences, roughly 3.7% appearing once. The sequences come from PBMCs, collected 15 days after the yellow fever booster vaccination. The receptors originated from a man aged 18 to 29 who received the YFV17D yellow fever vaccine. Each CDR3 is given with its conserved first and last residue. A D gene is named only where the DNA matches it firmly. Clone size is shown for a subset of rows, as once, few, many or a class of expanded clone.

clone_size | j_call | d_call | v_call | cdr3_aa | cdr3_nt
many | TRBJ1-5 | . | TRBV20-1 | CSSIRGPNQPQHF | TGCAGCTCTATCCGGGGTCCCAATCAGCCCCAGCATTTT
many | TRBJ2-5 | . | TRBV27 | CASSFQGGKGETQYF | TGTGCCAGCAGTTTCCAGGGGGGCAAGGGAGAGACCCAGTACTTC
. | TRBJ1-3 | . | TRBV12-3/TRBV12-4 | CASRGSQGSGNTIYF | TGTGCCAGCAGGGGTTCTCAAGGTTCAGGAAACACCATATATTTT
many | TRBJ2-7 | . | TRBV29-1 | CSGILGSYEQYF | TGCAGCGGGATCTTGGGGTCCTACGAGCAGTACTTC
many | TRBJ1-1 | . | TRBV27 | CASSSPYKGRRTEAFF | TGTGCCAGCAGTTCCCCATACAAAGGTCGGAGGACTGAAGCTTTCTTT
few | TRBJ2-1 | . | TRBV4-1 | CASSQVAFDTYNEQFF | TGCGCCAGCAGCCAAGTAGCATTTGATACCTACAATGAGCAGTTCTTC
many | TRBJ2-5 | TRBD2 | TRBV4-3 | CASSRLAGARETQYF | TGCGCCAGCAGCCGATTAGCGGGGGCCCGAGAGACCCAGTACTTC
few | TRBJ1-2 | . | TRBV19 | CASSLTGRNNYGYTF | TGTGCCAGTAGCCTAACAGGGAGAAACAACTATGGCTACACCTTC
many | TRBJ2-3 | . | TRBV5-1 | CASSLGVQGDTQYF | TGCGCCAGCAGCTTGGGTGTGCAAGGAGATACGCAGTATTTT
many | TRBJ2-2 | . | TRBV3-1 | CASSQRTVNTGELFF | TGTGCCAGCAGCCAACGGACAGTGAACACCGGGGAGCTGTTTTTT
many | TRBJ1-2 | . | TRBV7-8 | CASSLEQGGSYGYTF | TGTGCCAGCAGCTTAGAGCAGGGTGGTAGCTATGGCTACACCTTC
many | TRBJ2-1 | . | TRBV6-6 | CASSVGGRAPSEQFF | TGTGCCAGCAGTGTGGGGGGCAGGGCCCCTAGTGAGCAGTTCTTC
many | TRBJ2-7 | . | TRBV29-1 | CSVFGRGTYEQYF | TGCAGCGTTTTCGGACGGGGGACGTACGAGCAGTACTTC
many | TRBJ2-1 | TRBD1 | TRBV20-1 | CSAFQGAYNEQFF | TGCAGTGCTTTCCAGGGGGCCTACAATGAGCAGTTCTTC
many | TRBJ2-6 | TRBD1 | TRBV12-3/TRBV12-4 | CASALGDRAYGANVLTF | TGTGCCAGCGCTCTGGGGGACAGGGCTTACGGGGCCAACGTCCTGACTTTC
many | TRBJ2-3 | TRBD2 | TRBV4-3 | CASSQELAGSPNTQYF | TGCGCCAGCAGCCAAGAACTAGCGGGGTCCCCCAATACGCAGTATTTT
many | TRBJ2-1 | . | TRBV15 | CATSRGRSVDIRNEQFF | TGTGCCACCAGCAGAGGACGGTCAGTGGACATCCGCAATGAGCAGTTCTTC
many | TRBJ1-1 | . | TRBV29-1 | CSVVKETEAFF | TGCAGCGTCGTCAAGGAGACTGAAGCTTTCTTT
many | TRBJ2-4 | . | TRBV6-1 | CASSEHRTGGNIQYF | TGTGCCAGCAGTGAACATCGAACGGGTGGGAACATTCAGTACTTC
many | TRBJ2-1 | . | TRBV7-9 | CASSPPHDF | TGTGCCAGCAGCCCCCCCCATGATTTC
many | TRBJ1-1 | . | TRBV2 | CASSERVGTEAFF | TGTGCCAGCAGTGAAAGGGTGGGCACTGAAGCTTTCTTT
many | TRBJ2-7 | . | TRBV7-7 | CASSLALATGEQYF | TGTGCCAGCAGCTTAGCGCTAGCAACTGGTGAGCAGTACTTC
many | TRBJ1-2 | . | TRBV6-5 | CASSSTGIYGYTF | TGTGCCAGCAGTTCCACAGGGATCTATGGCTACACCTTC
many | TRBJ2-7 | TRBD1 | TRBV5-1 | CASTPDQGVYEQYF | TGCGCCAGCACCCCGGACCAGGGGGTATACGAGCAGTACTTC
many | TRBJ1-2 | . | TRBV6-2/TRBV6-3 | CASSYPAPHGTF | TGTGCCAGCAGTTACCCCGCCCCCCATGGCACCTTC
many | TRBJ1-1 | . | TRBV7-2 | CASSTGTWGTEAFF | TGTGCCAGCAGCACCGGGACCTGGGGCACTGAAGCTTTCTTT
many | TRBJ2-2 | TRBD2 | TRBV12-3/TRBV12-4 | CASSPPRLAGNTGELFF | TGTGCCAGCAGTCCTCCCCGACTAGCGGGGAACACCGGGGAGCTGTTTTTT
many | TRBJ1-2 | . | TRBV7-6 | CASSLAYKGPTPYGYTF | TGTGCCAGCAGCTTAGCGTATAAGGGCCCAACTCCCTATGGCTACACCTTC
many | TRBJ1-5 | . | TRBV12-3/TRBV12-4 | CASSLQGSGQPQHF | TGTGCCAGCAGTTTGCAGGGATCGGGGCAGCCCCAGCATTTT
many | TRBJ1-4 | . | TRBV6-6 | CASSYLNEKLFF | TGTGCCAGCAGTTACCTTAATGAAAAACTGTTTTTT
many | TRBJ1-5 | . | TRBV24-1 | CATSPGLHQPQHF | TGTGCCACCAGTCCAGGGCTCCATCAGCCCCAGCATTTT
many | TRBJ2-2 | . | TRBV28 | CASSLGATNTGELFF | TGTGCCAGCAGTTTGGGGGCTACGAACACCGGGGAGCTGTTTTTT
many | TRBJ2-5 | TRBD2 | TRBV24-1 | CATSDLPVTSGGETQYF | TGTGCCACCAGTGATTTGCCGGTGACTAGCGGGGGTGAGACCCAGTACTTC
many | TRBJ1-4 | . | TRBV20-1 | CSAVWGHEKLFF | TGCAGTGCTGTCTGGGGCCATGAAAAACTGTTTTTT
few | TRBJ1-3 | . | TRBV7-2 | CASSLWSVSGNTIYF | TGTGCCAGCAGCTTATGGAGTGTCTCAGGAAACACCATATATTTT
many | TRBJ2-3 | TRBD1 | TRBV7-7 | CASSLTTGTTDTQYF | TGTGCCAGCAGCCTAACGACAGGGACAACAGATACGCAGTATTTT
many | TRBJ2-6 | . | TRBV6-5 | CASRPTTHQLRTGANVLTF | TGTGCCAGCAGGCCGACGACACACCAACTACGTACTGGGGCCAACGTCCTGACTTTC
many | TRBJ2-3 | . | TRBV12-3/TRBV12-4 | CASLSGSTQYF | TGTGCCAGCCTATCAGGAAGTACGCAGTATTTT
few | TRBJ1-2 | TRBD1 | TRBV29-1 | CSALTRRQGVNYGYTF | TGCAGCGCCCTCACCAGGAGACAGGGGGTTAACTATGGCTACACCTTC
many | TRBJ1-1 | TRBD1 | TRBV27 | CASSLPGGFEAFF | TGTGCCAGCAGTTTACCAGGGGGTTTTGAAGCTTTCTTT
few | TRBJ1-1 | TRBD1 | TRBV7-2 | CASSSPPGQAILF | TGTGCCAGCAGCTCCCCCCCGGGACAGGCCATTCTCTTT
many | TRBJ2-7 | TRBD1 | TRBV4-2 | CASSPGGRGHYEQYF | TGTGCCAGCAGCCCCGGGGGCAGGGGGCATTACGAGCAGTACTTC
few | TRBJ2-3 | TRBD2 | TRBV6-5 | CASGSPSGGAAQYF | TGTGCCAGTGGTTCCCCTAGCGGGGGGGCTGCGCAGTATTTT
many | TRBJ2-3 | TRBD2 | TRBV12-3/TRBV12-4 | CASRPGGAFGTDTQYF | TGTGCCAGCAGGCCCGGGGGGGCCTTTGGCACAGATACGCAGTATTTT
. | TRBJ1-5 | . | TRBV7-8 | CASSPLVGAGRPQHF | TGTGCCAGCAGCCCTCTGGTAGGGGCCGGGCGGCCCCAGCATTTT
many | TRBJ2-1 | . | TRBV6-2/TRBV6-3 | CASVADSYNEQFF | TGTGCCAGTGTAGCGGATTCCTACAATGAGCAGTTCTTC
. | TRBJ2-1 | TRBD1 | TRBV7-2 | CASSLVDRGYFNEQFF | TGTGCCAGCAGCTTAGTAGACAGGGGCTATTTCAATGAGCAGTTCTTC
many | TRBJ1-6 | TRBD1 | TRBV6-2/TRBV6-3 | CASSYDRQGASPLHF | TGTGCCAGCAGTTACGATCGACAGGGGGCCTCACCCCTCCACTTT
many | TRBJ2-5 | . | TRBV13 | CASRGLPPSETQYF | TGTGCCAGCAGGGGACTCCCTCCATCAGAGACCCAGTACTTC
many | TRBJ2-3 | TRBD2 | TRBV5-5 | CASSSGLGLSPSTDTQYF | TGTGCCAGCAGCTCAGGACTAGGACTGTCACCTAGCACAGATACGCAGTATTTT